The 23 T cell receptor beta chains in this list originate from one sample, sequenced in a study of OX40 agonist ivuxolimab in advanced cancers. TCRdb's copy holds only in-frame clones and misses some; the assay was immunoSEQ multiplex PCR. The sample has around 69,000 clones, 85% to 90% seen once; the top ten hold 6.5%. The sequencing used CD4+ or CD8+ T cells sorted from blood, collected in a trial of the OX40 agonist ivuxolimab. Receptor source: an adult with an advanced solid tumor such as melanoma, head and neck, liver or kidney cancer.

V is TRBV4-1 and J is TRBJ2-7; 8 nucleotides match TRBD2. Germline loops: CDR1 MGHRA, CDR2 YSYEKL. CDR3 size: 14 residues. The ends lost 1 base at V and 1 base at J; junction bases unmatched: 0. As DNA, the CDR3 is TGCGCCAGCAGCCAAGGACTAGCGTCCTACGAGCAGTACTTC. Translation gives CASSQGLASYEQYF.

The V and J genes are TRBV7-9 and TRBJ2-7; 7 nucleotides line up with TRBD2. With 5 bases clipped from V and 1 base from J, the junction kept 14 bases outside the gene matches. The CDR3 covers 17 residues. In germline, CDR1 is SEHNR, CDR2 FQNEAQ (reference sequence). This CDR3 reads CASSGLDRGEFSYEQYF. The DNA for the CDR3 is TGTGCCAGCAGCGGCCTCGATCGGGGGGAGTTTTCCTACGAGCAGTACTTC.

CDR3 nucleotide sequence: TGTGCCAGTAGTATATTGTACGGGCAGGACGAAGCTTTCTTT. The encoded protein is CASSILYGQDEAFF. The V call is TRBV19, the J call TRBJ1-1; D unclear. The CDR3 sequence is 14 residues long. V was clipped by 2 bases and J by 8 bases, with 15 bases between them. CDR1 and CDR2 from the germline V gene are LNHDA and SQIVND (reference sequence).

This chain connects TRBV7-9 to TRBJ2-7; 12 bases line up with TRBD2. The V segment lost 4 bases and the J segment 5 bases; nucleotides outside the gene matches: 3. Germline CDR1 is SEHNR and CDR2 is FQNEAQ (reference sequence). CDR3 length: 14 amino acids. The CDR3: CASSSTSGSNEQYF. Here the CDR3 DNA reads TGTGCCAGCAGCTCGACTAGCGGGAGTAACGAGCAGTACTTC.

This clone has more than one count but fewer than ten. The CDR3 DNA sequence: TGTGCCAGCAGCCAAGAAGGCAAGAATTATGGCTACACCTTC. Protein sequence: CASSQEGKNYGYTF. The chain recombines TRBV4-2 with TRBJ1-2; D unclear. Germline CDR1 and CDR2: LGHNA and YNFKEQ. The CDR3 length is 14 residues. Trimming took 0 bases from V and 5 from J, leaving 10 bases between them.

This chain connects TRBV13 to TRBJ1-1; 7 bases line up with TRBD1. The CDR3 is 16 residues long. Germline CDR1 reads PRHDT; CDR2 reads FYEKMQ (reference sequence). Losses at the gene ends were 5 bases for V and 0 bases for J; bases not matched to a gene: 9. Here the CDR3 reads CASSAEGQYMNTEAFF. In DNA form, the CDR3 reads TGTGCCAGCAGCGCCGAGGGACAGTACATGAACACTGAAGCTTTCTTT.

This sequence joins TRBV5-8 and TRBJ2-1; 13 bases match TRBD2. J was trimmed by 5 bases and V by 4 bases; bases with no gene match: 3. Germline CDR1 SGHTS, CDR2 YDEGEE. This CDR3 comprises 15 residues. CDR3 region: CASSRGLAGHNEQFF. CDR3 sequence (DNA): TGTGCCAGCAGCCGGGGACTAGCGGGACACAATGAGCAGTTCTTC.

A note on this clone: Germline and junction disagree at one end, which may indicate a read error. This chain uses TRBV25-1 with TRBJ1-5; D is perhaps TRBD1 (6 bases). The CDR3 loop spans 13 amino acids. Germline CDR1 reads MGHDK; CDR2 reads SYGVNS. The CDR3 region has the DNA TGTGCCAGCAGTGTGGGGGGCAACCAGCCCCAGCATTTT. Residues: CASSVGGNQPQHF.

This clone showed up just once. The gene calls are TRBV27 and TRBJ2-6; no definite D call. The V gene's germline CDR1 is MNHEY and CDR2 SMNVEV (reference sequence). Trimming removed 6 bases from V and 2 bases from J, with 2 bases in between. The length of the CDR3 is 12 residues. CDR3 sequence: CASRAGANVLTF. The CDR3, as DNA: TGTGCCAGCAGGGCTGGGGCCAACGTCCTGACTTTC.

The chain employs TRBV4-3 and TRBJ2-3, with TRBD2 matching 10 bases. The CDR3 spans 19 residues. With V trimmed by 0 bases and J by 0 bases, 9 bases remained unmatched. Germline lookup yields CDR1 LGHNA and CDR2 YSLEER. The CDR3 reads CASSQDRSLAGTSTDTQYF. DNA of the CDR3: TGCGCCAGCAGCCAAGATCGATCACTAGCGGGAACTAGCACAGATACGCAGTATTTT.

This sequence joins TRBV9 and TRBJ2-7, with D perhaps matching TRBD1 (6 bases). V was clipped by 0 bases and J by 5 bases, with 12 bases between them. The germline CDR1 and CDR2 sequences are SGDLS and YYNGEE. This CDR3 is 14 amino acids long. CDR3 bases: TGTGCCAGCAGCGTAGGGGACAACTTCCACGAGCAGTACTTC. Translated: CASSVGDNFHEQYF. Supplemented by reference TRBV9 and TRBJ2-7, the full variable domain reads DSGVTQTPKHLITATGQRVTLRCSPRSGDLSVYWYQQSLDQGLQFLIQYYNGEERAKGNILERFSAQQFPDLHSELNLSSLELGDSALYFCASSVGDNFHEQYFGPGTRLTVT.

The CDR3 DNA follows: TGTGCCAGTAAGGTGGAAACTGCCTACAATGAGCAGTTCTTC. Its protein is CASKVETAYNEQFF. The chain is built from TRBV19 and TRBJ2-1; D is unclear. Germline V gene lookup returns CDR1 LNHDA and CDR2 SQIVND (reference sequence). Trimming left V 7 bases short and J 2 bases short, with 12 bases between. The CDR3 extends over 14 amino acids.

The chain combines TRBV29-1 with TRBJ2-1, with D perhaps matching TRBD2 (6 bases). Per germline, CDR1 SQVTM and CDR2 ANQGSEA. The CDR3 has 16 amino acids. V was pared by 5 bases and J by 2 bases, with 19 bases between. CDR3 residues: CSVKSSGGTTYNEQFF. The CDR3 coding sequence is TGCAGCGTTAAGAGTAGCGGAGGCACGACCTACAATGAGCAGTTCTTC.

CDR3 region: CATHPGVGGRWDTQYF. Written as DNA, the CDR3 is TGTGCCACCCACCCTGGAGTGGGGGGGCGCTGGGATACGCAGTATTTT. This sequence joins TRBV5-4 and TRBJ2-3; a weak D match, TRBD2 (7 bases). There are 16 residues in the CDR3. V was shortened by 9 bases and J by 6 bases, with 26 bases between the two germline ends. CDR1 and CDR2 from the germline V gene are SGHNT and YYREEE (reference sequence).

The V call is TRBV4-1, the J call TRBJ2-7; 9 bases are a match to TRBD2. Germline values: CDR1 MGHRA, CDR2 YSYEKL. This CDR3 contains 15 residues. The V segment lost 3 bases and the J segment 2 bases; nucleotides outside the gene matches: 5. The CDR3 reads CASSQGLARPYEQYF. The CDR3 nucleotides are TGCGCCAGCAGCCAGGGACTAGCAAGGCCCTACGAGCAGTACTTC.

The chain uses TRBV7-3 and TRBJ2-1; D assignment may be TRBD1 or TRBD2 (5 bases each). The CDR3 contains 18 residues. CDR1 is SGHTA, CDR2 FQGTGA, per germline. Trimming pared 2 bases from V and 5 bases from J, leaving 22 bases between. CDR3 amino acids: CASSLLGPLAGDDNEQFF. In nucleotides, the CDR3 is TGTGCCAGCAGCTTACTGGGACCTTTGGCCGGGGATGACAATGAGCAGTTCTTC. The whole variable domain, remainder taken from reference TRBV7-3 and TRBJ2-1, is GAGVSQTPSNKVTEKGKYVELRCDPISGHTALYWYRQSLGQGPEFLIYFQGTGAADDSGLPNDRFFAVRPEGSVSTLKIQRTERGDSAVYLCASSLLGPLAGDDNEQFFGPGTRLTVL.

The chain has TRBV28 and TRBJ1-1; D not certain. Trimming stripped 4 bases from V and 3 bases from J, with 9 bases between. Germline V gene sequence: CDR1 MDHEN, CDR2 SYDVKM. This CDR3 region has 13 residues. CDR3 loop: CASSYRGYTEAFF. The CDR3 region has the DNA TGTGCCAGCAGTTATCGAGGATACACTGAAGCTTTCTTT.

The chain joins TRBV6-6 to TRBJ1-4; TRBD1 is a possible D gene (6 bases). Trimming removed 1 base from V and 6 bases from J, with 15 bases in between. The CDR3 contains 16 residues. From germline, CDR1 is MNHNY and CDR2 SVGAGI (reference sequence). CDR3 coding DNA: TGTGCCAGCAGTTACTTTATACAGGGAAAGGATGAAAAACTGTTTTTT. Translating it yields CASSYFIQGKDEKLFF.

The J gene is TRBJ2-7, the V gene TRBV5-1; D is ambiguous. V was clipped by 5 bases and J by 1 base, with 10 bases between them. The germline V gene has CDR1 SGHRS and CDR2 YFSETQ. The CDR3 contains 13 residues. DNA for the CDR3: TGCGCCAGCAGGCAGGACGATTCCTACGAGCAGTACTTC. This sequence encodes CASRQDDSYEQYF. Full variable domain (remainder filled in from reference TRBV5-1 and TRBJ2-7): KAGVTQTPRYLIKTRGQQVTLSCSPISGHRSVSWYQQTPGQGLQFLFEYFSETQRNKGNFPGRFSGRQFSNSRSEMNVSTLELGDSALYLCASRQDDSYEQYFGPGTRLTVT.

The chain's CDR3 is CASSLADKAYEQYF. DNA of the CDR3: TGTGCCAGCAGCTTAGCGGACAAAGCCTACGAGCAGTACTTC. The genes are TRBV7-9 and TRBJ2-7; perhaps TRBD1 as D (5 bases). Between the trimmed V and J ends, which lost 0 bases and 2 bases, there was a span of 8 bases. The germline V gene encodes CDR1 SEHNR and CDR2 FQNEAQ (reference sequence). CDR3 length: 14 residues.

This chain links TRBV7-6 with TRBJ2-3, with 13 bases that match TRBD2. Looked up from germline, CDR1 is SGHVS and CDR2 is FNYEAQ. The V segment lost 5 bases and the J segment 6 bases; nucleotides outside the gene matches: 8. The CDR3 has 16 amino acids. In DNA, the CDR3 is TGTGCCAGCAGCGGCCCGACTAGCGGGGGGAGGGATACGCAGTATTTT. This codes for CASSGPTSGGRDTQYF.

The V and J genes are TRBV5-4 and TRBJ2-7; 9 nucleotides match TRBD1. CDR3 size: 11 residues. The germline gives CDR1 SGHNT, CDR2 YYREEE (reference sequence). Trimming took 4 bases from V and 9 from J; bases not matched to a gene: 2. CDR3: CASSLGQGQYF. The CDR3 nucleotides are TGTGCCAGCAGCCTGGGACAGGGGCAGTACTTC.

The chain employs TRBV29-1 and TRBJ1-2; the match to TRBD1 covers 7 bases. CDR1 and CDR2 (germline): SQVTM, ANQGSEA. Unmatched junction bases numbered 12, after V lost 6 bases and J lost 2 bases. The CDR3 loop spans 15 amino acids. The chain's CDR3 is CSVRVDREENYGYTF. CDR3 nucleotide sequence: TGCAGCGTACGTGTCGACAGGGAGGAAAACTATGGCTACACCTTC.